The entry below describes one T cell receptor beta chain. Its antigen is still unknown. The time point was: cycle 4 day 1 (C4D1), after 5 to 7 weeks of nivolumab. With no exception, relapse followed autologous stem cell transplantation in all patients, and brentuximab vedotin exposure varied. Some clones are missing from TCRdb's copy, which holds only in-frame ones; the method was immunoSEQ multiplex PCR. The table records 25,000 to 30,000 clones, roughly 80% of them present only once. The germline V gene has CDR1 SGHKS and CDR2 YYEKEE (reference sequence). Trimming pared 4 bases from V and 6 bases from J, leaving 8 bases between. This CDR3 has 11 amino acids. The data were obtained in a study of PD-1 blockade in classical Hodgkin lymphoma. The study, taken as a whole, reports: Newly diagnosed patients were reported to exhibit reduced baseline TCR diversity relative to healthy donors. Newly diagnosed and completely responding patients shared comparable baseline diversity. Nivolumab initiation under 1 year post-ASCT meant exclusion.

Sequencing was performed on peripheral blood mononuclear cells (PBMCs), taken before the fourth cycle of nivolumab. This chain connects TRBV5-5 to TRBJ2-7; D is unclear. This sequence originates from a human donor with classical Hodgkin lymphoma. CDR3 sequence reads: CASSQAFEQYF. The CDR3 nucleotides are TGTGCCAGCAGCCAGGCCTTCGAGCAGTACTTC.